Listed below are T cell receptor beta chains from one sample, sequenced in a study of early T cells in non-severe SARS-CoV-2 infection. MiXCR, applied by TCRdb to the 5' RACE reads, yields one record per CDR3 protein. This sample has about 26,000 distinct CDR3 sequences, with less than 4.5% found just once. The sequencing sample was made of whole blood. The origin of the receptors is an adult who was a healthcare worker with PCR-confirmed SARS-CoV-2 infection or an uninfected control (not recorded which). CDR3s include the opening cysteine and the closing phenylalanine or tryptophan. Fields, in order: clone size, D gene, V gene, J gene, CDR3 DNA, CDR3 protein. A D gene is named only where the DNA matches it firmly. Expanded clones are given a class, and other clones once, few, many or no size at all.

clone size: .; D gene: TRBD1; V gene: TRBV29-1; J gene: TRBJ2-7; CDR3 DNA: TGCAGCGTTCCGACAGGGGGTCAGGGCGAGCAGTACTTC; CDR3 protein: CSVPTGGQGEQYF
clone size: few; D gene: .; V gene: TRBV19; J gene: TRBJ2-3; CDR3 DNA: TGTGCCAGTACCTCAGGGTGGGGGTCAGATACGCAGTATTTT; CDR3 protein: CASTSGWGSDTQYF
clone size: many; D gene: TRBD2; V gene: TRBV7-2; J gene: TRBJ2-3; CDR3 DNA: TGTGCCAGCACCCCTACTAGCGGTACCACAGATACGCAGTATTTT; CDR3 protein: CASTPTSGTTDTQYF
clone size: few; D gene: TRBD2; V gene: TRBV11-2; J gene: TRBJ2-1; CDR3 DNA: TGTGCCAGCAGCTCCGGACTAGCGGGGGGGTATTACAATGAGCAGTTCTTC; CDR3 protein: CASSSGLAGGYYNEQFF
clone size: many; D gene: TRBD1; V gene: TRBV10-3; J gene: TRBJ2-2; CDR3 DNA: TGTGCCATCAGTGAGCCGACTACGGGACAGGGAGTCGGCGGGGAGCTGTTTTTT; CDR3 protein: CAISEPTTGQGVGGELFF
clone size: many; D gene: .; V gene: TRBV27; J gene: TRBJ2-5; CDR3 DNA: TGTGCCAGCAGTTTGAGGGGGGCTCAAGAGACCCAGTACTTC; CDR3 protein: CASSLRGAQETQYF
clone size: many; D gene: TRBD1; V gene: TRBV5-1; J gene: TRBJ1-6; CDR3 DNA: TGCGCCAGCAGCTTGACCACAGGGGCTAATTCACCCCTCCACTTT; CDR3 protein: CASSLTTGANSPLHF
clone size: many; D gene: .; V gene: TRBV6-1; J gene: TRBJ2-7; CDR3 DNA: TGTGCCAGCAGTGGGGACCTGTACGAGCAGTACTTC; CDR3 protein: CASSGDLYEQYF
clone size: medium-sized; D gene: TRBD1; V gene: TRBV15; J gene: TRBJ2-3; CDR3 DNA: TGTGCCACCAGCAGGGATCCGGGACAGGGGGCAGATACGCAGTATTTT; CDR3 protein: CATSRDPGQGADTQYF
clone size: many; D gene: .; V gene: TRBV20-1; J gene: TRBJ2-7; CDR3 DNA: TGCAGTGCTCCCTTGCGGAACGAGCAGTACTTC; CDR3 protein: CSAPLRNEQYF
clone size: medium-sized; D gene: TRBD1; V gene: TRBV18; J gene: TRBJ1-2; CDR3 DNA: TGTGCCAGCTCACCAAGATTACCGGGACAGGGTGATTCTGGCTACACCTTC; CDR3 protein: CASSPRLPGQGDSGYTF
clone size: medium-sized; D gene: .; V gene: TRBV5-1; J gene: TRBJ1-6; CDR3 DNA: TGCGCCACCAAAGACCGGGACACGCTGAATTCACCCCTCCACTTT; CDR3 protein: CATKDRDTLNSPLHF
clone size: few; D gene: TRBD1; V gene: TRBV13; J gene: TRBJ2-1; CDR3 DNA: TGTGCCAGCAGCTTAGCGGCAGGGGGATGGAATGAGCAGTTCTTC; CDR3 protein: CASSLAAGGWNEQFF
clone size: many; D gene: .; V gene: TRBV27; J gene: TRBJ2-7; CDR3 DNA: TGTGCCAGCAGTTTACGTAACATCAATTTGGGAGAGCAGTACTTC; CDR3 protein: CASSLRNINLGEQYF
clone size: many; D gene: .; V gene: TRBV15; J gene: TRBJ1-1; CDR3 DNA: TGTGCCACCAGCTCCCTGGGGGCGGATTATACTGAAGCTTTCTTT; CDR3 protein: CATSSLGADYTEAFF
clone size: few; D gene: TRBD2; V gene: TRBV6-1; J gene: TRBJ2-3; CDR3 DNA: TGTGCCAGCAGTGTCAGTAGCGGGACCACAGATACGCAGTATTTT; CDR3 protein: CASSVSSGTTDTQYF
clone size: many; D gene: TRBD1; V gene: TRBV6-1; J gene: TRBJ2-7; CDR3 DNA: TGTGCCAGCAGTGTACGAGGGACAGGGTTGGACGAGCAGTACTTC; CDR3 protein: CASSVRGTGLDEQYF
clone size: many; D gene: TRBD1; V gene: TRBV28; J gene: TRBJ2-1; CDR3 DNA: TGTGCCAGCAGTTTCCCCGACAGGGGGAGTACCTACAATGAGCAGTTCTTC; CDR3 protein: CASSFPDRGSTYNEQFF
clone size: many; D gene: .; V gene: TRBV6-1; J gene: TRBJ2-6; CDR3 DNA: TGTGCCAGCAGTGAGCTCTCTGGGGCCAACGTCCTGACTTTC; CDR3 protein: CASSELSGANVLTF
clone size: many; D gene: TRBD1; V gene: TRBV11-2; J gene: TRBJ2-3; CDR3 DNA: TGTGCCAGCAGCTTAGGGACAGGGGGCGCAGGTACGCAGTATTTT; CDR3 protein: CASSLGTGGAGTQYF
clone size: many; D gene: TRBD1; V gene: TRBV6-2/TRBV6-3; J gene: TRBJ2-4; CDR3 DNA: TGTGCCAGCAGCACGACAGGGGGCGCACCCAAAAACATTCAGTACTTC; CDR3 protein: CASSTTGGAPKNIQYF
clone size: many; D gene: TRBD2; V gene: TRBV20-1; J gene: TRBJ2-1; CDR3 DNA: TGCAGTGCTAGTAAGCGGGGGGGCTCCTACAATGAGCAGTTCTTC; CDR3 protein: CSASKRGGSYNEQFF
clone size: .; D gene: TRBD1; V gene: TRBV27; J gene: TRBJ2-7; CDR3 DNA: TGTGCCAGCGGGACAGGGCAGTACGAGCAGTACTTC; CDR3 protein: CASGTGQYEQYF
clone size: many; D gene: .; V gene: TRBV27; J gene: TRBJ1-5; CDR3 DNA: TGTGCCAGCAGGCAGGGCTGGGCGTGGGATCAGCCCCAGCATTTT; CDR3 protein: CASRQGWAWDQPQHF
clone size: many; D gene: .; V gene: TRBV29-1; J gene: TRBJ1-2; CDR3 DNA: TGCAGCGTTGGGTCGGGTGAGAGTGGCTACACCTTC; CDR3 protein: CSVGSGESGYTF
clone size: many; D gene: .; V gene: TRBV5-6; J gene: TRBJ2-2; CDR3 DNA: TGTGCCAGCAGCCAGACAGCGAACACCGGGGAGCTGTTTTTT; CDR3 protein: CASSQTANTGELFF